The source of this TCR beta chain is a study of blood T cell repertoires in COVID-19. Symptom resolution, clearance, or two negative PCRs marked the recovered donors of Cohort 3. Original processing methods: Estimated nucleated cell counts came from reference gene primer amplification. Sequenced by immunoSEQ multiplex PCR; TCRdb stores in-frame clones only, minus some. D and trimming were read from the DNA, whereas the V and J calls and clone size are those reported in that table. In the table there are 360,000 or so clones, roughly 89% of which are singletons. This clone showed up just once. Looked up from germline, CDR1 is KGHSH and CDR2 is LQKENI. CDR3 length equals 15 residues. Trimming removed 0 bases from V and 5 bases from J; junction bases left unmatched: 6.

The source is a woman aged 25 to 39 who had recovered from COVID-19. Sequencing was carried out using PBMCs or T cells enriched from blood (not recorded which). This chain joins TRBV18 and TRBJ2-5; 7 nucleotides line up with TRBD2. The CDR3 coding sequence is TGTGCCAGCTCACCACCGGGGGACGGGAGGGAGACCCAGTACTTC. Translated, it gives CASSPPGDGRETQYF.